Listed here are 2 T cell receptor beta chains from one sample, sequenced in a study of OX40 agonist ivuxolimab in advanced cancers. Generated by immunoSEQ multiplex PCR, the TCRdb table keeps only in-frame clones and is missing some. The data hold about 30,000 clones, with about nine tenths observed a single time. The starting material was CD4+ or CD8+ T cells sorted from blood, obtained in a trial of the OX40 agonist ivuxolimab. These receptors originate from an adult with an advanced solid tumor such as melanoma, head and neck, liver or kidney cancer.

This chain joins TRBV2 and TRBJ1-1, with a weak D call TRBD1 (6 bases). CDR1 is SNHLY, CDR2 FYNNEI, per germline. The length of the CDR3 is 13 residues. The V end was cut by 6 bases, the J end by 1 base, with 9 bases between. The CDR3 DNA reads TGTGCCAGCAGACCGGGACAGAACACTGAAGCTTTCTTT. Its translation is CASRPGQNTEAFF.

This rearrangement joins TRBV19 to TRBJ2-7; TRBD1 matches 7 bases. The V gene end was trimmed by 5 bases and the J gene end by 2 bases; junction bases not matched to a gene: 3. This CDR3 contains 13 residues. Looked up from germline, CDR1 is LNHDA and CDR2 is SQIVND (reference sequence). The CDR3 loop reads CASSYGTAYEQYF. CDR3 DNA sequence: TGTGCCAGTAGTTACGGGACAGCCTACGAGCAGTACTTC.